Only one count was recorded for the clone carrying this T cell receptor (beta chain). The entry originates in a study of blood T cell repertoires in COVID-19. Study as a whole: Collection of acute and convalescent COVID-19 samples took place in the United States, Italy and Spain.

Libraries were prepared by immunoSEQ multiplex PCR; TCRdb keeps only in-frame clonotypes and omits some of them. This repertoire shows fewer than 400,000 clones, 75% to 90% found once; its top ten account for 4% to 6%. J gave up 4 bases and V 2 bases, and 9 bases lay outside the gene matches. The CDR3 covers 17 residues. Germline V gene sequence: CDR1 KGHDR, CDR2 SFDVKD. The V gene is TRBV24-1, the J gene TRBJ2-1, with 8 bases identical to TRBD2. The clonotype was recovered from a man aged 55-75 years who had recovered from COVID-19. The sequencing sample was made of PBMCs or T cells enriched from blood (not recorded which). CDR3 sequence: CATSDSPGGVLYNEQFF. CDR3 nucleotides: TGTGCCACCAGTGATTCCCCGGGAGGGGTCCTTTACAATGAGCAGTTCTTC.